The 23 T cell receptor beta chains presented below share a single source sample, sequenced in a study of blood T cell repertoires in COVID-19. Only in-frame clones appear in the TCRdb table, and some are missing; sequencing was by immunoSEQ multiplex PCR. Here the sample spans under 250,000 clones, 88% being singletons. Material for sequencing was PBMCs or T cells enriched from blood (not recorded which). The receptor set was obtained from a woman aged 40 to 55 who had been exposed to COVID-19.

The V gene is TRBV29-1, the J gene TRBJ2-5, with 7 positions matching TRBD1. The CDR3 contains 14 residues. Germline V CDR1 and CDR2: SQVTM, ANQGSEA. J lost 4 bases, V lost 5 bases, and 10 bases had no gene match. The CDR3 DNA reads TGCAGCGTTCCCGACAGGGTTGGAGGAGAGACCCAGTACTTC. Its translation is CSVPDRVGGETQYF. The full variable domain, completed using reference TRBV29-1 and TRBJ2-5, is SAVISQKPSRDICQRGTSLTIQCQVDSQVTMMFWYRQQPGQSLTLIATANQGSEATYESGFVIDKFPISRPNLTFSTLTVSNMSPEDSSIYLCSVPDRVGGETQYFGPGTRLLVL.

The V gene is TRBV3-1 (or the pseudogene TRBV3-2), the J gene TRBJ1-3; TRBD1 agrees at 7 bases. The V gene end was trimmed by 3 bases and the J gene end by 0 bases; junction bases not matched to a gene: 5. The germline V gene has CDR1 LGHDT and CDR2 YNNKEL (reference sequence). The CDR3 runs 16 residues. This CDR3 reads CASSHHTGVSGNTIYF. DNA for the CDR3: TGTGCCAGCAGCCATCACACAGGGGTCTCTGGAAACACCATATATTTT.

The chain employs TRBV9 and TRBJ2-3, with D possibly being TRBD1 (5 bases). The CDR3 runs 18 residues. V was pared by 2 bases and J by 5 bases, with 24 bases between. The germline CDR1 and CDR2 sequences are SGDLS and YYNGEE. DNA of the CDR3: TGTGCCAGCAGCGTCCTCAACGGAAGGCAGGGCGGAATAGATACGCAGTATTTT. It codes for CASSVLNGRQGGIDTQYF.

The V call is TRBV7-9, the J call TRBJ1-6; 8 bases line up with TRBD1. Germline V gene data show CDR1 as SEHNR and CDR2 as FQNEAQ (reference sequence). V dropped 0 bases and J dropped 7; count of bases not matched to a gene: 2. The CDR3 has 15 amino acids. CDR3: CASSLARQGNSPLHF. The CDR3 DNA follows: TGTGCCAGCAGCTTAGCTAGACAGGGGAATTCACCCCTCCACTTT. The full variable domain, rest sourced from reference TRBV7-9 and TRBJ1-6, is DTGVSQNPRHKITKRGQNVTFRCDPISEHNRLYWYRQTLGQGPEFLTYFQNEAQLEKSRLLSDRFSAERPKGSFSTLEIQRTEQGDSAMYLCASSLARQGNSPLHFGNGTRLTVT.

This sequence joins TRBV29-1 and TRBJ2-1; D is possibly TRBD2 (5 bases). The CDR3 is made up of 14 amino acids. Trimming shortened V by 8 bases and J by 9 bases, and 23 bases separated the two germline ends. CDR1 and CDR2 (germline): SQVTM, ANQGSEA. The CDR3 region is CSLRWASTNSEQFF. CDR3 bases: TGCAGCCTCCGGTGGGCTAGCACTAATTCTGAGCAGTTCTTC.

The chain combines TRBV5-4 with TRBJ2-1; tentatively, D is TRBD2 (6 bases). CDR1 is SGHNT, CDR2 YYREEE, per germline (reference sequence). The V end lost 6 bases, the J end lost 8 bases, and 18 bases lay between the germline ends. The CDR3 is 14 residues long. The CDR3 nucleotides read TGTGCCAGCAAATGGGGAGGAAGTGGCTATGAGCAGTTCTTC. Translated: CASKWGGSGYEQFF.

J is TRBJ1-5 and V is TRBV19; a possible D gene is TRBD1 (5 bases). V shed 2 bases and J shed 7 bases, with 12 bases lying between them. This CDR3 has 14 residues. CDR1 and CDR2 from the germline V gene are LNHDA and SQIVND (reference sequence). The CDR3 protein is CASSIQGLGQPQHF. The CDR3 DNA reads TGTGCCAGTAGTATACAGGGTCTTGGCCAGCCCCAGCATTTT. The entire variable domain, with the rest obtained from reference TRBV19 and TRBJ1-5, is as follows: DGGITQSPKYLFRKEGQNVTLSCEQNLNHDAMYWYRQDPGQGLRLIYYSQIVNDFQKGDIAEGYSVSREKKESFPLTVTSAQKNPTAFYLCASSIQGLGQPQHFGDGTRLSIL.

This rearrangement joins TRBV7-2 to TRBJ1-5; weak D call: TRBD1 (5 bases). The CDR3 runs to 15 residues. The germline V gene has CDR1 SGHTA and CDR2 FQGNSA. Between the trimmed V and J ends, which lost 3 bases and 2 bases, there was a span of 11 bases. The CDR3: CASSLGPWGNQPQHF. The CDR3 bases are TGTGCCAGCAGCTTGGGGCCCTGGGGCAATCAGCCCCAGCATTTT. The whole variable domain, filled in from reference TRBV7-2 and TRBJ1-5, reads GAGVSQSPSNKVTEKGKDVELRCDPISGHTALYWYRQSLGQGLEFLIYFQGNSAPDKSGLPSDRFSAERTGGSVSTLTIQRTQQEDSAVYLCASSLGPWGNQPQHFGDGTRLSIL.

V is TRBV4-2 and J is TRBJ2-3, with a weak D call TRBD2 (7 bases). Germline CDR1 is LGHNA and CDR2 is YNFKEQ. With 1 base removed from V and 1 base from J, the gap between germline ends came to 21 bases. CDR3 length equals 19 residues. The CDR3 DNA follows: TGTGCCAGCAGCCAAGGTGGAGGGAGGGGGGTAGCGGGCACAGATACGCAGTATTTT. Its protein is CASSQGGGRGVAGTDTQYF.

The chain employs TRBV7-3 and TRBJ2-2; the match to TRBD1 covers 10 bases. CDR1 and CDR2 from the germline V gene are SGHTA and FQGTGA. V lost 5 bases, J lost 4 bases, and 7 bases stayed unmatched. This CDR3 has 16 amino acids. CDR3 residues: CASSPRDRGVTGELFF. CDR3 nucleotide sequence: TGTGCCAGCAGCCCTAGGGACAGGGGTGTCACCGGGGAGCTGTTTTTT. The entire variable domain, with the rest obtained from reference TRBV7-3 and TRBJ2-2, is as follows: GAGVSQTPSNKVTEKGKYVELRCDPISGHTALYWYRQSLGQGPEFLIYFQGTGAADDSGLPNDRFFAVRPEGSVSTLKIQRTERGDSAVYLCASSPRDRGVTGELFFGEGSRLTVL.

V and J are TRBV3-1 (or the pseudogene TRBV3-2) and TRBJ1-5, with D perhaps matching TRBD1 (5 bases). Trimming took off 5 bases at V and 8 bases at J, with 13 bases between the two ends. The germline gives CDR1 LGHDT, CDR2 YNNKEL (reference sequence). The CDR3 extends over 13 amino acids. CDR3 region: CASSNTGGEPQHF. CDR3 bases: TGTGCCAGCAGCAACACCGGGGGGGAGCCCCAGCATTTT.

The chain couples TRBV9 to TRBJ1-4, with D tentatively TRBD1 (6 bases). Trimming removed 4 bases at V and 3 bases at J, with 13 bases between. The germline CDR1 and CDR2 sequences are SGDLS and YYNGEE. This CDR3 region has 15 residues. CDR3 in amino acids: CASSSWGQANEKLFF. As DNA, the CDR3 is TGTGCCAGCAGCTCCTGGGGGCAAGCTAATGAAAAACTGTTTTTT.

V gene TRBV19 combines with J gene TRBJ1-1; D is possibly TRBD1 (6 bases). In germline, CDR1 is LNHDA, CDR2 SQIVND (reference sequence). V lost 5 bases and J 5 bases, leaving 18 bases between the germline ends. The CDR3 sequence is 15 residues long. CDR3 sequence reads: CASSERGGGWTEAFF. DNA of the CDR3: TGTGCCAGTAGTGAGCGTGGGGGGGGCTGGACTGAAGCTTTCTTT.

The DNA for the CDR3 is TGTGCCAGCAGCCCCGGACAGATTAACTATGGCTACACCTTC. It translates to CASSPGQINYGYTF. The genes are TRBV7-2 and TRBJ1-2, with D possibly TRBD1 on 6 matching bases. V was clipped by 5 bases and J by 1 base, with 11 bases between them. CDR3 size: 14 residues. Germline assignment: CDR1 SGHTA and CDR2 FQGNSA.

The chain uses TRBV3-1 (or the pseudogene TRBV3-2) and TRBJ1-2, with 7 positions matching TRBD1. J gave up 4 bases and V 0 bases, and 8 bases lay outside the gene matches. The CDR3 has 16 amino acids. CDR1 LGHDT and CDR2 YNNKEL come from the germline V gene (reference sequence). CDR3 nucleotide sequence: TGTGCCAGCAGCCAAGAGATGCAGGGGGGTACCTATGGCTACACCTTC. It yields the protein CASSQEMQGGTYGYTF.

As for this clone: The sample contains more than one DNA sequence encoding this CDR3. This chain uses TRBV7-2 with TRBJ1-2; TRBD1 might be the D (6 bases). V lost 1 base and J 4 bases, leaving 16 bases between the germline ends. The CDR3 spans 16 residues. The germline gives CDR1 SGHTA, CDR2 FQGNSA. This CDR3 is CASSLGAGGLAYGYTF. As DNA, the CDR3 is TGTGCCAGCAGCTTAGGGGCGGGGGGGCTGGCCTATGGCTACACCTTC.

The CDR3 spells CATSDPAKYTGELFF. Here the CDR3 DNA reads TGTGCCACCAGTGACCCTGCTAAGTACACCGGGGAGCTGTTTTTT. The chain employs TRBV24-1 and TRBJ2-2; D call uncertain. This CDR3 is 15 amino acids long. Deletions cut 4 bases from V and 3 bases from J, with 11 bases between. In germline, CDR1 is KGHDR, CDR2 SFDVKD.

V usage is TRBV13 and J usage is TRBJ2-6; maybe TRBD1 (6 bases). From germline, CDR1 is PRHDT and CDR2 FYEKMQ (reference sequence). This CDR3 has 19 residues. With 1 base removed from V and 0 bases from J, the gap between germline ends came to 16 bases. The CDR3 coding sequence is TGTGCCAGCAGCTTAGCACCAAGAACGGGACACTCTGGGGCCAACGTCCTGACTTTC. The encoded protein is CASSLAPRTGHSGANVLTF.

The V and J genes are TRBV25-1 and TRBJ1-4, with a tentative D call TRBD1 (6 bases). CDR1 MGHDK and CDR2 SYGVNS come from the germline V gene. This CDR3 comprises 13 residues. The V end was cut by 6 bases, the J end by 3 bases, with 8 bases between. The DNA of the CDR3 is TGTGCCAGCAGGGGGGCACCTAATGAAAAACTGTTTTTT. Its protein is CASRGAPNEKLFF.

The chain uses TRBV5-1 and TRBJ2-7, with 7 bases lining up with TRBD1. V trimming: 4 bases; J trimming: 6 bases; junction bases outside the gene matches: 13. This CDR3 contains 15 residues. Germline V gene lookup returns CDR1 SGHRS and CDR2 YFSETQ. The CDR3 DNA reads TGCGCCAGCAGCCAAAACCAGGGGGTTTCGGGCGAGCAGTACTTC. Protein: CASSQNQGVSGEQYF.

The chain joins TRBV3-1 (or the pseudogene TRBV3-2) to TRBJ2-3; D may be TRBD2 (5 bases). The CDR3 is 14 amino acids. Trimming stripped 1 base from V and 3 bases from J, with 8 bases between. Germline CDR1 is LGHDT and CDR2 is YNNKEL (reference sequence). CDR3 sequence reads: CASSQALATDTQYF. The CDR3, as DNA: TGTGCCAGCAGCCAAGCCCTAGCTACAGATACGCAGTATTTT.

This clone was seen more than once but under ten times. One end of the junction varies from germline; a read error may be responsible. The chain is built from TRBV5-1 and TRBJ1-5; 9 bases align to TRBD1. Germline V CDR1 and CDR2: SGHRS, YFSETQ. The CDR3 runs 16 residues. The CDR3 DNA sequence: TGTGCCAGCAGCTTGGACGGGACAGGGTTTAATCAGCCCCAGCATTTT. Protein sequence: CASSLDGTGFNQPQHF. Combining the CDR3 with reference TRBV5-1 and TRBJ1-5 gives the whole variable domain KAGVTQTPRYLIKTRGQQVTLSCSPISGHRSVSWYQQTPGQGLQFLFEYFSETQRNKGNFPGRFSGRQFSNSRSEMNVSTLELGDSALYLCASSLDGTGFNQPQHFGDGTRLSIL.

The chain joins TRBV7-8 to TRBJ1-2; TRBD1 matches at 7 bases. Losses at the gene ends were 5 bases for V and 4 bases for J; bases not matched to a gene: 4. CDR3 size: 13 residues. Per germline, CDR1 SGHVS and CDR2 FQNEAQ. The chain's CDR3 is CASSKGASYGYTF. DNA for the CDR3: TGTGCCAGCAGCAAGGGGGCGTCCTATGGCTACACCTTC.